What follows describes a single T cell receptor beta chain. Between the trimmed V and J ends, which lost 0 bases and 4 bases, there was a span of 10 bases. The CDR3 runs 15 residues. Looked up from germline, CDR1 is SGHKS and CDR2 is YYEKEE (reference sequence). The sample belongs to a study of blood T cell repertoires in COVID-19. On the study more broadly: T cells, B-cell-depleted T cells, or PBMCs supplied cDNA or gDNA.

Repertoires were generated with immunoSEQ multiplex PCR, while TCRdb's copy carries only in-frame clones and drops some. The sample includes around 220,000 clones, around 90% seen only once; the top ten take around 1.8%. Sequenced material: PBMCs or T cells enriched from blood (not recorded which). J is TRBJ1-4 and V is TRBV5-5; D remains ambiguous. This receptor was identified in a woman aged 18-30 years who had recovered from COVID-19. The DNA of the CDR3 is TGTGCCAGCAGCTTGGGGGTAGGGAGTAATGAAAAACTGTTTTTT. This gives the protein CASSLGVGSNEKLFF.